Detailed here is one TCR beta chain. The sample belongs to a study of blood T cell repertoires in COVID-19. Turning to the study itself: Specimens from acute and convalescent COVID-19 originated in the United States, Italy and Spain.

In the original analysis: Amplification from reference gene primers served as the basis for estimated nucleated cell counts. Assay used: immunoSEQ multiplex PCR; TCRdb lists only in-frame clones, some missing. Clone size and the V and J calls come from that table; the DNA yielded D and trimming. Of 200,000 or so clones in the sample, about 85% were seen once. The germline CDR1 and CDR2 sequences are KGHDR and SFDVKD. The CDR3 is made up of 15 amino acids. The V end lost 6 bases, the J end lost 0 bases, and 12 bases lay between the germline ends. The sample taken for sequencing was peripheral blood. This TCR was sampled from a man aged 45-60 years who had recovered from COVID-19. This sequence joins TRBV24-1 and TRBJ2-3, with a weak D call TRBD2 (5 bases). This CDR3 reads CATSTAETSTDTQYF. The CDR3 DNA is TGTGCCACCAGTACAGCGGAAACTAGCACAGATACGCAGTATTTT.